This T cell receptor (beta chain) was retrieved from a study of blood T cell repertoires in COVID-19. Background on the study: T cells, B-cell-depleted T cells, or PBMCs supplied cDNA or gDNA.

In the authors' workflow: The assay estimated nucleated cells by amplifying reference gene primers. The assay was immunoSEQ multiplex PCR, and TCRdb's table has in-frame clones only and misses some. Clone size and the V and J calls come from that table; the DNA yielded D and trimming. The sample gives approximately 150,000 clones, around 90% of which show up once; about 11% is in the top ten. Germline V lookup: CDR1 MGHDK, CDR2 SYGVNS. CDR3 length: 16 residues. V lost 5 bases, J lost 4 bases, and 20 bases lay in between. This sequence was found in a man between 60 and 70 years old with active or convalescent COVID-19. This chain uses TRBV25-1 with TRBJ2-5, with TRBD2 as a possible D gene (6 bases). Sequenced material: peripheral blood. The CDR3 sequence is CASSFLAGRGSETQYF. CDR3 DNA sequence: TGTGCCAGCAGTTTCCTGGCGGGACGGGGTTCAGAGACCCAGTACTTC.